This T cell receptor beta chain emerged from a study of CD8 T cells in ankylosing spondylitis. TCRdb called the 5' RACE reads again in MiXCR, with one record for every CDR3 protein. Of more than 200,000 distinct CDR3 sequences listed, 20% to 30% are singletons. The CDR3 consists of 17 residues. The V gene lost 1 base and the J gene lost 2 bases, with 15 bases spanning the gap. The study's findings and limits: Reactive arthritis synovial fluid and blood were previously reported to contain some motif variants.

The sample holds many counts of this clonotype. Its antigen is still unknown. The rearrangement joins TRBV12-3 or TRBV12-4 to TRBJ1-5; D not certain. Sequencing was carried out using blood, either unsorted or a sorted T cell fraction (not recorded which). This receptor was obtained from a male donor with ankylosing spondylitis or in good health (not recorded which). CDR3 bases: TGTGCCAGCAGTTTAGGGGGTTCAGGACGGGGCAATCAGCCCCAGCATTTT. Its protein is CASSLGGSGRGNQPQHF.